Given below is one T cell receptor beta chain in context. Its antigen remains unknown. CDR1 is SNHLY and CDR2 is FYNNEI in the germline V gene. The CDR3 totals 15 residues. V gave up 2 bases and J gave up 1 base, with 11 bases separating them. This entry is derived from a study of a mutant IDH1 vaccine in newly diagnosed glioma. Study-wide context: Treated individuals were approximately 60% male and roughly 40% female, averaging approximately 40 years of age.

Regarding time point: week 47, end of study. Every vaccination contained 300 ug of the mutant IDH1 20-mer peptide and was paired with topical imiquimod. Donors harbored newly found WHO grade 3 or 4 IDH1-mutant, ATRX-lost astrocytomas. This table comes from immunoSEQ multiplex PCR, and its TCRdb copy is limited to in-frame clones, with some not included. This sample has about 34,000 clones, with approximately 87% found just once. This TCR was sampled from a woman in her twenties or thirties with glioma. This specimen was PBMCs, taken from a glioma patient whose treatment included an IDH1 peptide vaccine. The chain links TRBV2 to TRBJ1-1, with D unclear. This CDR3 is CASSESPAPNTEAFF. Written as DNA, the CDR3 is TGTGCCAGCAGTGAATCCCCAGCTCCGAACACTGAAGCTTTCTTT.